This TCR beta chain is from a study of T cells in Graves' hyperthyroidism and ophthalmopathy. The table lists this clonotype with many counts. Its antigen remains unknown. The CDR3 regions of TCR beta were amplified from RNA transcripts. HTBI primers drove first-round RT-PCR of the TCR CDR3. In TCRdb, the multiplex PCR reads were re-called with MiXCR into one record per CDR3 protein. The top ten clones hold around 8% of a sample with roughly 750,000 distinct CDR3 sequences, around 15% of them seen once. Study conclusions and caveats: Model output signaled ophthalmopathy a median around 6.9 months ahead of onset.

Trimming took off 6 bases at V and 2 bases at J, with 9 bases between the two ends. CDR3 length: 13 amino acids. Graves' hyperthyroidism is called stable when ophthalmopathy does not progress within 18 months. PBMCs stemmed from over 7.5 ml fresh peripheral blood. Input material: blood. The clonotype comes from a man aged 18 to 29 with Graves' hyperthyroidism. The chain combines TRBV12-3 or TRBV12-4 with TRBJ2-3; perhaps TRBD1 as D (6 bases). Here the CDR3 reads CASRRDITDTQYF. DNA of the CDR3: TGTGCCAGCAGACGGGACATCACAGATACGCAGTATTTT.